This TCR beta chain was obtained from a study of OX40 agonist ivuxolimab in advanced cancers. At the level of the study: Patients were given ivuxolimab, an antibody that agonizes OX40 (CD134).

Trimming left V 6 bases short and J 5 bases short, with 15 bases between. The germline V gene encodes CDR1 ENHRY and CDR2 SYGVKD. The CDR3 consists of 14 residues. Generated by immunoSEQ multiplex PCR, the TCRdb table keeps only in-frame clones and is missing some. The sample records 20,000 to 25,000 clones, 78% being singletons. Blood sampling was done at baseline, cycle 4 day 1, and cycle 7 day 1. Regarding this clone: No antigen is known for it.

General study points: Expanded peripheral T cell antigen specificity was not determined.

The genes are TRBV10-3 and TRBJ2-3; D gene unclear. This receptor was identified in an adult with an advanced solid tumor such as melanoma, head and neck, liver or kidney cancer. The material sequenced was CD4+ or CD8+ T cells sorted from blood, taken in a trial of the OX40 agonist ivuxolimab. The CDR3 here is CAIRFDIGQDTQYF. For the CDR3, the DNA is TGTGCCATCAGGTTTGACATAGGCCAAGATACGCAGTATTTT.